There are many counts of the clone carrying this T cell receptor (beta chain). Losses at the gene ends were 2 bases for V and 2 bases for J; bases not matched to a gene: 6. There are 16 residues in the CDR3. Germline V gene data show CDR1 as SGHAT and CDR2 as FQNNGV. The data stem from a study of T cell repertoires in cytomegalovirus infection. MiXCR, applied by TCRdb to the reads, yields one record per CDR3 protein. The table has about 200,000 distinct CDR3 sequences, approximately 9.7% seen once. V gene TRBV11-2 combines with J gene TRBJ2-3; the match to TRBD2 covers 8 bases. The clonotype was recovered from a human donor in good health (CMV status not recorded). Some clones in this sample may be carry-over from other donors' samples. The sample taken for sequencing was PBMCs. As DNA, the CDR3 is TGTGCCAGCAGCTTACGAACTAGCGGTTACACAGATACGCAGTATTTT. This encodes CASSLRTSGYTDTQYF.